The 29 T cell receptor beta chains below come from one sample, sequenced in a study of blood T cell repertoires in COVID-19. Some clones are missing from TCRdb's copy, which holds only in-frame ones; the method was immunoSEQ multiplex PCR. Among 200,000 or so clones listed, around 85% were seen once. The sequencing input was peripheral blood. Receptors were obtained from a person between 70 and 80 years old with COVID-19, enrolled during active disease.

This clone was counted a few times. The chain combines TRBV28 with TRBJ2-1; D possibly corresponds to TRBD1 (5 bases). V lost 2 bases and J lost 8, with 13 bases in between. This CDR3 spans 14 amino acids. Germline CDR1 is MDHEN and CDR2 is SYDVKM. This CDR3 reads CASSLRQVGHEQFF. The CDR3 DNA reads TGTGCCAGCAGTTTACGGCAGGTGGGGCATGAGCAGTTCTTC. Using reference TRBV28 and TRBJ2-1 for the parts outside the CDR3, the full variable domain is DVKVTQSSRYLVKRTGEKVFLECVQDMDHENMFWYRQDPGLGLRLIYFSYDVKMKEKGDIPEGYSVSREKKERFSLILESASTNQTSMYLCASSLRQVGHEQFFGPGTRLTVL.

CDR3 coding DNA: TGTGCCAGCACCACTGGCAGGGTAAGTAGGACCGGGGAGCTGTTTTTT. This gives the protein CASTTGRVSRTGELFF. The chain combines TRBV11-2 with TRBJ2-2; TRBD1 might be the D (5 bases). The length of the CDR3 is 16 residues. Germline V gene sequence: CDR1 SGHAT, CDR2 FQNNGV. Between the trimmed V and J ends, which lost 7 bases and 5 bases, there was a span of 20 bases. Variable domain in full (rest from reference TRBV11-2 and TRBJ2-2): EAGVAQSPRYKIIEKRQSVAFWCNPISGHATLYWYQQILGQGPKLLIQFQNNGVVDDSQLPKDRFSAERLKGVDSTLKIQPAKLEDSAVYLCASTTGRVSRTGELFFGEGSRLTVL.

The chain recombines TRBV7-8 with TRBJ1-1; 9 bases map to TRBD1. The CDR3 totals 14 residues. Losses at the gene ends were 5 bases for V and 4 bases for J; bases not matched to a gene: 5. Germline assignment: CDR1 SGHVS and CDR2 FQNEAQ. The CDR3 DNA reads as TGTGCCAGCAGCACCGGGACAGGGAGCACTGAAGCTTTCTTT. This codes for CASSTGTGSTEAFF.

The V call is TRBV7-2, the J call TRBJ2-3; TRBD2 aligns across 7 bases. J lost 4 bases, V lost 0 bases, and 7 bases had no gene match. CDR1 and CDR2 (germline): SGHTA, FQGNSA. The CDR3 totals 16 residues. The CDR3 DNA follows: TGTGCCAGCAGCTTAGCGGGAGGGAGTCCCCCAGATACGCAGTATTTT. Encoded protein: CASSLAGGSPPDTQYF. The entire variable domain, with the rest obtained from reference TRBV7-2 and TRBJ2-3, is as follows: GAGVSQSPSNKVTEKGKDVELRCDPISGHTALYWYRQSLGQGLEFLIYFQGNSAPDKSGLPSDRFSAERTGGSVSTLTIQRTQQEDSAVYLCASSLAGGSPPDTQYFGPGTRLTVL.

The rearrangement links TRBV2 to TRBJ2-1; TRBD1 aligns across 11 bases. V lost 6 bases to trimming and J lost 7 bases; unmatched junction nucleotides: 5. The length of the CDR3 is 14 residues. Germline V gene data show CDR1 as SNHLY and CDR2 as FYNNEI. The CDR3, as DNA: TGTGCCAGCAGCGGACAGGGGGCCCGTAATGAGCAGTTCTTC. Protein product: CASSGQGARNEQFF.

The chain couples TRBV21-1 to TRBJ2-3; TRBD2, the D gene given by the table, was not confirmed from the DNA. TRBV21-1 is a pseudogene segment. The CDR3 is 12 residues long. Here the CDR3 reads CASRSCTDTQYF. The CDR3, as DNA: TGTGCCAGCAGGAGTTGCACAGATACGCAGTATTTT.

The chain recombines TRBV28 with TRBJ1-6; no reliable D call. Trimming shortened V by 11 bases and J by 7 bases, and 15 bases separated the two germline ends. Germline CDR1 is MDHEN and CDR2 is SYDVKM. The CDR3 runs to 13 residues. CDR3 sequence reads: CASQGPSNSPLHF. The CDR3 bases are TGTGCCTCCCAAGGTCCTAGCAATTCACCCCTCCACTTT. The full variable domain, with the rest looked up from reference TRBV28 and TRBJ1-6, is DVKVTQSSRYLVKRTGEKVFLECVQDMDHENMFWYRQDPGLGLRLIYFSYDVKMKEKGDIPEGYSVSREKKERFSLILESASTNQTSMYLCASQGPSNSPLHFGNGTRLTVT.

The chain carries TRBV19 and TRBJ1-5, with 7 bases that match TRBD1. Germline V lookup: CDR1 LNHDA, CDR2 SQIVND (reference sequence). This CDR3 has 17 residues. V lost 3 bases, J lost 5 bases, and 13 bases stayed unmatched. The DNA for the CDR3 is TGTGCCAGTAGTATGATACTAGGGGGCAGGAGGGATCAGCCCCAGCATTTT. Protein product: CASSMILGGRRDQPQHF.

The CDR3 is CASSPVAWAYEQYF. The CDR3 DNA sequence: TGTGCCAGCAGTCCCGTAGCGTGGGCCTACGAGCAGTACTTC. J is TRBJ2-7 and V is TRBV28, with D possibly TRBD2 on 5 matching bases. CDR1 and CDR2 (germline): MDHEN, SYDVKM. V was shortened by 5 bases and J by 2 bases, with 13 bases between the two germline ends. The CDR3 is made up of 14 amino acids.

The genes are TRBV30 and TRBJ1-1; possibly TRBD1 for D (6 bases). V gave up 5 bases and J gave up 7 bases, with 20 bases separating them. Looked up from germline, CDR1 is GTSNPN and CDR2 is SVGIG (reference sequence). The CDR3 consists of 14 residues. The CDR3 DNA is TGTGCCTGGGCGGACGGGACACCTAAAGGTGAAGCTTTCTTT. It is translated as CAWADGTPKGEAFF.

The gene calls are TRBV4-1 and TRBJ2-2; 12 nucleotides line up with TRBD2. The CDR3 sequence is 16 residues long. Trimming took 4 bases from V and 5 from J; bases not matched to a gene: 5. Germline V lookup: CDR1 MGHRA, CDR2 YSYEKL. The CDR3 reads CASSLGLAGRTGELFF. The CDR3 DNA reads as TGCGCCAGCAGCCTCGGACTAGCGGGAAGGACCGGGGAGCTGTTTTTT.

This rearrangement joins TRBV3-1 (or the pseudogene TRBV3-2) to TRBJ2-1; 11 positions agree with TRBD2. V trimming: 1 base; J trimming: 6 bases; junction bases outside the gene matches: 14. The germline CDR1 and CDR2 sequences are LGHDT and YNNKEL (reference sequence). The CDR3 loop spans 19 amino acids. DNA of the CDR3: TGTGCCAGCAGCCAAGGTTACAACCAACTAGCGGGGGCGCGCAATGAGCAGTTCTTC. It encodes CASSQGYNQLAGARNEQFF.

The rearrangement joins TRBV18 to TRBJ2-2, with TRBD2 matching over 7 bases. The CDR3 covers 16 residues. The V gene end was trimmed by 2 bases and the J gene end by 0 bases; junction bases not matched to a gene: 3. CDR1 is KGHSH and CDR2 is LQKENI in the germline V gene. The CDR3 DNA reads TGTGCCAGCTCACCAGAAGCGGGACCGAACACCGGGGAGCTGTTTTTT. It yields the protein CASSPEAGPNTGELFF.

The V gene is TRBV29-1, the J gene TRBJ2-2; tentatively, D is TRBD1 (6 bases). Germline CDR1 reads SQVTM; CDR2 reads ANQGSEA. The CDR3 runs 17 residues. Trimming removed 3 bases at V and 2 bases at J, with 19 bases between. As DNA, the CDR3 is TGCAGCGTTGAGGGGACACCATCAGGGTCAAACACCGGGGAGCTGTTTTTT. It yields the protein CSVEGTPSGSNTGELFF.

This clone has a handful of counts. The rearrangement uses TRBV5-1 and TRBJ2-2; 7 bases align to TRBD1. The CDR3 consists of 15 residues. Germline V gene sequence: CDR1 SGHRS, CDR2 YFSETQ. The V gene end was trimmed by 4 bases and the J gene end by 5 bases; junction bases not matched to a gene: 8. The DNA for the CDR3 is TGCGCCAGCAGCATAGAGGGGGCAAGGACCGGGGAGCTGTTTTTT. It yields the protein CASSIEGARTGELFF.

V and J are TRBV6-5 and TRBJ2-1; tentative D call: TRBD2 (6 bases). V gave up 6 bases and J gave up 4 bases, with 10 bases separating them. This CDR3 has 13 amino acids. The germline gives CDR1 MNHEY, CDR2 SVGAGI. CDR3 residues: CASRGDSYNEQFF. The CDR3 nucleotides read TGTGCCAGCAGAGGGGACTCTTACAATGAGCAGTTCTTC.

V is TRBV30 and J is TRBJ1-3; 7 bases are a match to TRBD1. J lost 1 base, V lost 2 bases, and 5 bases had no gene match. The CDR3 runs to 15 residues. In germline, CDR1 is GTSNPN, CDR2 SVGIG (reference sequence). The CDR3 DNA sequence: TGTGCCTGGAGTCGGGGGACAGAATCTGGAAACACCATATATTTT. Its translation: CAWSRGTESGNTIYF.

The V call is TRBV5-1, the J call TRBJ1-3, with a weak D call TRBD1 (6 bases). V lost 0 bases and J 2 bases, leaving 12 bases between the germline ends. The CDR3 is 16 amino acids. The germline CDR1 and CDR2 sequences are SGHRS and YFSETQ. In DNA, the CDR3 is TGCGCCAGCAGCTTGGACTTCAGGGGCGCTGGAAACACCATATATTTT. Amino acids: CASSLDFRGAGNTIYF.

The chain carries TRBV6-5 and TRBJ1-2, with 7 positions matching TRBD1. The CDR3 contains 13 residues. V shed 6 bases, J shed 8 bases, and the junction held 9 bases outside the gene matches. From germline, CDR1 is MNHEY and CDR2 SVGAGI. In DNA form, the CDR3 reads TGTGCCAGCAGCCAAACAGGGGTTGGAGGCTACACCTTC. It translates to CASSQTGVGGYTF.

V and J are TRBV4-1 and TRBJ2-2, with 14 nucleotides matching TRBD2. Germline assignment: CDR1 MGHRA and CDR2 YSYEKL. Germline trimming cut 1 base from V and 5 bases from J; bases unmatched to any gene: 6. The CDR3 has 18 residues. The CDR3 reads CASSQVRLAGGRTGELFF. DNA for the CDR3: TGCGCCAGCAGCCAAGTGCGACTAGCGGGGGGGCGGACCGGGGAGCTGTTTTTT.

The chain couples TRBV6-5 to TRBJ2-1, with 7 positions matching TRBD2. The germline CDR1 and CDR2 sequences are MNHEY and SVGAGI. CDR3 length: 11 amino acids. Trimming removed 6 bases from V and 8 bases from J; junction bases left unmatched: 1. CDR3 amino acids: CASRTSHEQFF. DNA for the CDR3: TGTGCCAGCAGGACTAGCCATGAGCAGTTCTTC.

In DNA, the CDR3 is TGTGCCAGCAGCTTCGGGGGTGTCACTGAAGCTTTCTTT. Its translation is CASSFGGVTEAFF. This chain connects TRBV7-6 to TRBJ1-1; perhaps TRBD1 as D (5 bases). This CDR3 contains 13 residues. CDR1 and CDR2 (germline): SGHVS, FNYEAQ. V shed 3 bases and J shed 4 bases, with 9 bases lying between them.

The chain is built from TRBV29-1 and TRBJ2-7; TRBD2 might be the D (5 bases). The CDR3 extends over 14 amino acids. CDR1 and CDR2 from the germline V gene are SQVTM and ANQGSEA. With 7 bases removed from V and 2 bases from J, the gap between germline ends came to 18 bases. The CDR3 sequence: CSAQPSGIPYEQYF. CDR3 sequence (DNA): TGCAGCGCCCAACCCTCCGGGATTCCCTACGAGCAGTACTTC.

This chain links TRBV6-5 with TRBJ2-1; 7 nucleotides line up with TRBD1. The ends lost 6 bases at V and 12 bases at J; junction bases unmatched: 8. Germline-derived CDR1 and CDR2 are MNHEY and SVGAGI. This CDR3 comprises 12 residues. The DNA of the CDR3 is TGTGCCAGCAGGGACAGACAGGGACCGCAGTTCTTC. Translated: CASRDRQGPQFF.

The chain couples TRBV6-6 to TRBJ1-1, with 11 bases aligning to TRBD1. The CDR3 has 15 residues. Trimming cost V 3 bases and J 5 bases; bases outside gene matches: 5. The V gene's germline CDR1 is MNHNY and CDR2 SVGAGI (reference sequence). Here the CDR3 DNA reads TGTGCCAGCAGTTATGGACAGGGGGCGGCAACTGAAGCTTTCTTT. It encodes CASSYGQGAATEAFF.

The chain recombines TRBV7-2 with TRBJ1-1; D is ambiguous. V was shortened by 1 base and J by 5 bases, with 17 bases between the two germline ends. The CDR3 has 16 amino acids. Germline V gene data show CDR1 as SGHTA and CDR2 as FQGNSA. CDR3: CASSLVSGTQQTEAFF. CDR3 DNA: TGTGCCAGCAGCTTAGTATCAGGCACCCAGCAGACTGAAGCTTTCTTT.

The rearrangement uses TRBV9 and TRBJ1-5, with unresolved D. Per the germline V gene, CDR1 is SGDLS and CDR2 is YYNGEE. CDR3 length: 15 amino acids. V shed 6 bases and J shed 0 bases, with 13 bases lying between them. The CDR3 protein is CASKHWPNSNQPQHF. In DNA, the CDR3 is TGTGCCAGCAAACATTGGCCAAATAGCAATCAGCCCCAGCATTTT.

The chain carries TRBV18 and TRBJ2-3, with a tentative D call TRBD1 (6 bases). Germline CDR1 is KGHSH and CDR2 is LQKENI. This CDR3 is built from 18 residues. Deletions cut 4 bases from V and 2 bases from J, with 22 bases between. The CDR3 is CASSLRLQGTYPTDTQYF. In DNA, the CDR3 is TGTGCCAGCTCACTACGACTCCAAGGGACATATCCCACAGATACGCAGTATTTT.

As regards this clone: An end of the junction does not agree with germline; a read error may underlie this. This chain links TRBV7-2 with TRBJ2-1; D is uncertain. Germline CDR1 and CDR2: SGHTA and FQGNSA. The CDR3 runs to 12 residues. CDR3 bases: TGTGCCAGCAGCTTCTCCCACAATGAGCAGTTCTTC. Its protein product is CASSFSHNEQFF.